This TCR beta chain was recorded in a study of blood T cell repertoires in COVID-19. V lost 0 bases to trimming and J lost 9 bases; unmatched junction nucleotides: 0. CDR1 and CDR2 (germline): SGHVS, FQNEAQ. The CDR3 has 13 amino acids. Libraries were prepared by immunoSEQ multiplex PCR; TCRdb keeps only in-frame clonotypes and omits some of them. The data contain tens of thousands of clones, approximately 91% of them singletons. The chain carries TRBV7-8 and TRBJ2-1; the match to TRBD2 covers 9 bases. The clonotype originates from a woman between 45 and 60 years old with active or convalescent COVID-19. Sequencing was done on a sample of peripheral blood. The CDR3 is CASSLARGGEQFF. CDR3 DNA: TGTGCCAGCAGCTTAGCGCGGGGGGGTGAGCAGTTCTTC.